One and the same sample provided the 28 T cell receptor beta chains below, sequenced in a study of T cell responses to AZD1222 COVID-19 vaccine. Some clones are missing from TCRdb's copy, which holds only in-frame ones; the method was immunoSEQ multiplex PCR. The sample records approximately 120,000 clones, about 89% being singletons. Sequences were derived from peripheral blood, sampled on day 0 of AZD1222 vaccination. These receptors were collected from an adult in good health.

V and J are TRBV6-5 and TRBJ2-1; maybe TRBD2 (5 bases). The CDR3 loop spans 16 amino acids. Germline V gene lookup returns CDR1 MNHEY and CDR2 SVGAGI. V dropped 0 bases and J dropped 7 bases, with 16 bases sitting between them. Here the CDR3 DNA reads TGTGCCAGCAGTTACTCGGTTAGCGAACACCGTAATGAGCAGTTCTTC. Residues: CASSYSVSEHRNEQFF.

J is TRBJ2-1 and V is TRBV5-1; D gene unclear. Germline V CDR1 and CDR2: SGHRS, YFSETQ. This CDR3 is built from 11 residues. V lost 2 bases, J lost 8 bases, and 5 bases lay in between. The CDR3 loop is CASSLAYEQFF. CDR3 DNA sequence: TGCGCCAGCAGCTTAGCCTATGAGCAGTTCTTC. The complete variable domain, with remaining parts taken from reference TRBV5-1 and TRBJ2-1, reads KAGVTQTPRYLIKTRGQQVTLSCSPISGHRSVSWYQQTPGQGLQFLFEYFSETQRNKGNFPGRFSGRQFSNSRSEMNVSTLELGDSALYLCASSLAYEQFFGPGTRLTVL.

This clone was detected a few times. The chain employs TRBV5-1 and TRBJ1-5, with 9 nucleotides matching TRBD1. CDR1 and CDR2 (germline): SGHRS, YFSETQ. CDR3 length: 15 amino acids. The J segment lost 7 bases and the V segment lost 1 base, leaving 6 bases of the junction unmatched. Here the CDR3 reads CASSLTGQGSQPQHF. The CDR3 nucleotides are TGCGCCAGCAGCTTGACGGGACAGGGAAGCCAGCCCCAGCATTTT.

CDR3 in amino acids: CASSYGGGASNQPQHF. The CDR3 nucleotides read TGTGCCAGCAGTTACGGGGGGGGTGCAAGCAATCAGCCCCAGCATTTT. This rearrangement joins TRBV6-2 or TRBV6-3 to TRBJ1-5; D possibly corresponds to TRBD1 (5 bases). V was shortened by 2 bases and J by 1 base, with 12 bases between the two germline ends. The CDR3 totals 16 residues. Germline values: CDR1 MNHEY, CDR2 SVGEGT.

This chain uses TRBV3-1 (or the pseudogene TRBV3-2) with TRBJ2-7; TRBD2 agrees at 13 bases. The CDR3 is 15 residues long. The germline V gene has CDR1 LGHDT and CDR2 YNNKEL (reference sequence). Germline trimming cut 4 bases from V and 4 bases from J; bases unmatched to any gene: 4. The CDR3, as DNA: TGTGCCAGCAGCCCAGGGACTAGCGGGACATACGAGCAGTACTTC. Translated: CASSPGTSGTYEQYF.

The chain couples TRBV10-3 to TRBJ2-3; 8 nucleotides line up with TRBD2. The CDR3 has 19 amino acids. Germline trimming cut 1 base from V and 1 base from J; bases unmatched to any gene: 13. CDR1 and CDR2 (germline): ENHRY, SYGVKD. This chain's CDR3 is CAISELGGGGPVRTDTQYF. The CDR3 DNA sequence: TGTGCCATCAGTGAGTTGGGCGGCGGGGGGCCCGTGCGCACAGATACGCAGTATTTT.

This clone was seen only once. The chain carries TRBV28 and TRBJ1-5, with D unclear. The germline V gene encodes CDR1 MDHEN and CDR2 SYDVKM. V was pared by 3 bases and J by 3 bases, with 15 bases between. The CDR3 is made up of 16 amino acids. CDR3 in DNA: TGTGCCAGCAGTTTGGACCCGCGAGGCACCAATCAGCCCCAGCATTTT. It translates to CASSLDPRGTNQPQHF.

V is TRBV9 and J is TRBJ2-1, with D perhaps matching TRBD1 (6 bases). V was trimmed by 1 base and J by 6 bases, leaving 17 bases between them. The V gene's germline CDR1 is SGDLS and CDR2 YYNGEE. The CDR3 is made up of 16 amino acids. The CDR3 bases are TGTGCCAGCAGCGTACTTGGGGGCACCACCCCCAATGAGCAGTTCTTC. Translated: CASSVLGGTTPNEQFF.

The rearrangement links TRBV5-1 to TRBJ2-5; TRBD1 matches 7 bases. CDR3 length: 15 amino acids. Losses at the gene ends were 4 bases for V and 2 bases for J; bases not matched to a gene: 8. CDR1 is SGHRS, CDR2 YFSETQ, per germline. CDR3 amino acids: CASSLRTGGQETQYF. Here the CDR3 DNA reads TGCGCCAGCAGCCTTCGGACAGGAGGTCAAGAGACCCAGTACTTC.

The CDR3 DNA reads TGTGCCAGCAGTGATAACACTGAAGCTTTCTTT. Encoded protein: CASSDNTEAFF. This chain uses TRBV27 with TRBJ1-1; D call uncertain. From germline, CDR1 is MNHEY and CDR2 SMNVEV (reference sequence). V was pared by 5 bases and J by 2 bases, with 3 bases between. This CDR3 comprises 11 residues.

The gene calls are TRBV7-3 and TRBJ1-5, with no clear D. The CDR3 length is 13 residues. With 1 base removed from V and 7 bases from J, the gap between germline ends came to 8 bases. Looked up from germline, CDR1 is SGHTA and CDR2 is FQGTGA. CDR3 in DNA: TGTGCCAGCAGCTTAAACTTCAACCAGCCCCAGCATTTT. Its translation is CASSLNFNQPQHF.

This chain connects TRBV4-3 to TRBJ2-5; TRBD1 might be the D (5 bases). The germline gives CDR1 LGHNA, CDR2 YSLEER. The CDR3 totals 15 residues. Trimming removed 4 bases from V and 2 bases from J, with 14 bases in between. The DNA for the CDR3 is TGCGCCAGCAGCCCATTCCTGTCAGGGCAAGAGACCCAGTACTTC. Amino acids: CASSPFLSGQETQYF.

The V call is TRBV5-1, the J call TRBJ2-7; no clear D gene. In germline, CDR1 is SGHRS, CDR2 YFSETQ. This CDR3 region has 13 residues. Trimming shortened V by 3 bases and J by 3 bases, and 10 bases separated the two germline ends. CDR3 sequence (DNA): TGCGCCAGCAGCTACGAATCGGGCTACGAGCAGTACTTC. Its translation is CASSYESGYEQYF.

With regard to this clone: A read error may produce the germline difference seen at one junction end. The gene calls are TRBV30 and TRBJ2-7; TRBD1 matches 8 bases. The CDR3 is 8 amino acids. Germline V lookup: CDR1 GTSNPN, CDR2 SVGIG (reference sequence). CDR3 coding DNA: TGTGCCTGGAGCGGGACAGGCTTC. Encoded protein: CAWSGTGF.

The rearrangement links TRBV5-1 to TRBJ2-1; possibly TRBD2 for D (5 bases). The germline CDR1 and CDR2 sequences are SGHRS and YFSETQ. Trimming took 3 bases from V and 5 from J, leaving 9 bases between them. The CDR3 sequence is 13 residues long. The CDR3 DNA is TGCGCCAGCAGCTCACTAGTAGACAATGAGCAGTTCTTC. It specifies CASSSLVDNEQFF.

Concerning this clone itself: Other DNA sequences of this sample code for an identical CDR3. CDR3 region: CASSLGPNNEQFF. CDR3 bases: TGTGCCAGCAGCTTAGGACCGAACAATGAGCAGTTCTTC. V is TRBV7-2 and J is TRBJ2-1; D gene uncertain. V dropped 1 base and J dropped 5 bases, with 6 bases sitting between them. The CDR3 is 13 amino acids. Germline lookup yields CDR1 SGHTA and CDR2 FQGNSA.

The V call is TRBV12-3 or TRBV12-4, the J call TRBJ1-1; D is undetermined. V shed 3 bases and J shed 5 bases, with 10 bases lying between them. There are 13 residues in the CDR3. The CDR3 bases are TGTGCCAGCAGTTTGGACTTTGGGACTGAAGCTTTCTTT. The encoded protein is CASSLDFGTEAFF.

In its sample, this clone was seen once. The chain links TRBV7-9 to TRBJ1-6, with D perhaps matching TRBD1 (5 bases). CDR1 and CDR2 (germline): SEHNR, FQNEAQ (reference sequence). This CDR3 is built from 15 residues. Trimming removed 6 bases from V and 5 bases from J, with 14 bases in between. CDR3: CASRPAGTDNSPLHF. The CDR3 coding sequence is TGTGCCAGCAGACCCGCCGGGACCGATAATTCACCCCTCCACTTT.

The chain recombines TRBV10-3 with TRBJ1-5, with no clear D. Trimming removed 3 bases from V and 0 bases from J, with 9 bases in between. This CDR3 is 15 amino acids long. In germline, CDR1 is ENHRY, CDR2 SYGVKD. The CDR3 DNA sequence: TGTGCCATCAGTGAAAGTTTCTATAGCAATCAGCCCCAGCATTTT. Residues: CAISESFYSNQPQHF.

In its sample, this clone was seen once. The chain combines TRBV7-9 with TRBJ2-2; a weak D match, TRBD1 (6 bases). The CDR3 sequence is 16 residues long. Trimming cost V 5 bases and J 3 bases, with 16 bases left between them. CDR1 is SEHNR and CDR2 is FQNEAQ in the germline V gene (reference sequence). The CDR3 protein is CASSNQQGWDTGELFF. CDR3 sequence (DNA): TGTGCCAGCAGCAACCAACAGGGATGGGACACCGGGGAGCTGTTTTTT.

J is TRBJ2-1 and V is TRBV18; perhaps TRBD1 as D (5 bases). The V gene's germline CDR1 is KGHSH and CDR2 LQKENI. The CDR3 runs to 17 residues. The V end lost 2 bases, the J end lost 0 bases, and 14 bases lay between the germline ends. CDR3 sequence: CASSPLGPPPSYNEQFF. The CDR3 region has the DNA TGTGCCAGCTCACCATTGGGGCCGCCACCCTCCTACAATGAGCAGTTCTTC. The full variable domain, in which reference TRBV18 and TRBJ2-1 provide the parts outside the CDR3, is NAGVMQNPRHLVRRRGQEARLRCSPMKGHSHVYWYRQLPEEGLKFMVYLQKENIIDESGMPKERFSAEFPKEGPSILRIQQVVRGDSAAYFCASSPLGPPPSYNEQFFGPGTRLTVL.

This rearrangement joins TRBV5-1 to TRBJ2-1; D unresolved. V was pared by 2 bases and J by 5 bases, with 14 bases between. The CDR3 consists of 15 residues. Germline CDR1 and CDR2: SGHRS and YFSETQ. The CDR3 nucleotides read TGCGCCAGCAGCTTAGGCGGCCAGTCCCACAATGAGCAGTTCTTC. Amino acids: CASSLGGQSHNEQFF.

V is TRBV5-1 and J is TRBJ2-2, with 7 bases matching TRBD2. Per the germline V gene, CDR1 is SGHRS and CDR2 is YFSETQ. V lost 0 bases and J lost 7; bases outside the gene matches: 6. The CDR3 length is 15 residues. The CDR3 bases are TGCGCCAGCAGCTTGGAAGTGACTAGCCACGGGGAGCTGTTTTTT. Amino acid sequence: CASSLEVTSHGELFF.

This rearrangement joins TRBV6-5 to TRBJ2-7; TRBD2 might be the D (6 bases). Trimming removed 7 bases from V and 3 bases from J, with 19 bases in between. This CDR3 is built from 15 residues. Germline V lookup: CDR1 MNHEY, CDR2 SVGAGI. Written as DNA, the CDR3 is TGTGCCAGCAATATCGGGGGTGGGAAGGTCTACGAGCAGTACTTC. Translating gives CASNIGGGKVYEQYF.

The CDR3 sequence is CASSQETGLVAGANVLTF. The CDR3 DNA reads as TGCGCCAGCAGCCAAGAGACAGGGTTGGTGGCTGGGGCCAACGTCCTGACTTTC. The chain carries TRBV4-1 and TRBJ2-6; TRBD1 matches at 7 bases. CDR1 and CDR2 from the germline V gene are MGHRA and YSYEKL. V shed 0 bases, J shed 2 bases, and the junction held 7 bases outside the gene matches. The CDR3 is 18 residues long.

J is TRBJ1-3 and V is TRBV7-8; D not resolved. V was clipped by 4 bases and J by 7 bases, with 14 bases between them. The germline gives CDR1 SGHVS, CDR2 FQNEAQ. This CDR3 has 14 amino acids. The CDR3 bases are TGTGCCAGCAGCTCGAGACTGGATGAGAACACCATATATTTT. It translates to CASSSRLDENTIYF. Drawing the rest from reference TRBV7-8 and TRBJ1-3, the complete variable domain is GAGVSQSPRYKVAKRGQDVALRCDPISGHVSLFWYQQALGQGPEFLTYFQNEAQLDKSGLPSDRFFAERPEGSVSTLKIQRTQQEDSAVYLCASSSRLDENTIYFGEGSWLTVV.

For the CDR3, the DNA is TGTGCCAGCTCACCGGGGGGAGCTAATGAAAAACTGTTTTTT. Protein product: CASSPGGANEKLFF. The chain joins TRBV18 to TRBJ1-4; tentative D call: TRBD1 (5 bases). The V end was cut by 3 bases, the J end by 3 bases, with 8 bases between. This CDR3 is built from 14 residues. Germline assignment: CDR1 KGHSH and CDR2 LQKENI.

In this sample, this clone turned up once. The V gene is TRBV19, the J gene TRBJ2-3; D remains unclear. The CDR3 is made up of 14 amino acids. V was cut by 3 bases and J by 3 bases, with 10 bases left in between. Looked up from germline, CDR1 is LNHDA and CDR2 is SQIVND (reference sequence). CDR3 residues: CASSISLGTDTQYF. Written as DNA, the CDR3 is TGTGCCAGTAGTATCTCCCTCGGAACAGATACGCAGTATTTT.